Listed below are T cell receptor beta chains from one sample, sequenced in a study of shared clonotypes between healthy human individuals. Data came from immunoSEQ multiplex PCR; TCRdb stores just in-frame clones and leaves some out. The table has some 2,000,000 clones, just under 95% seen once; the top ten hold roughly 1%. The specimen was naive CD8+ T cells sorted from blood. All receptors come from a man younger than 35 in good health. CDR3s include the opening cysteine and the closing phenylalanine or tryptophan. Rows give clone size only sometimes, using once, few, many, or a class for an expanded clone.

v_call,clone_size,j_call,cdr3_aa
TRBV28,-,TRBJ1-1,CASSFQGEAFF
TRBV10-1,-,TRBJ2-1,CASSRTSHPSYNEQFF
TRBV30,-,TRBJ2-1,CAWSKAAGEQFF
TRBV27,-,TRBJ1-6,CASSLSGNSPLHF
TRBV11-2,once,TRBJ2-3,CASSRDSTDTQYF
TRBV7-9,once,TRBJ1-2,CASSHQGAANYGYTF
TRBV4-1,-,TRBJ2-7,CASGGPGNYEQYF
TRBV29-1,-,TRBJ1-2,CSVGGQGSDYGYTF
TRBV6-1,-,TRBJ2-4,CASSVRSVEVAKNIQYF
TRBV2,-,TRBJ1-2,CASSEGFQGNYGYTF
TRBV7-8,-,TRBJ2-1,CASSPVTGGGYEQFF
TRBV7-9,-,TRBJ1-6,CASSLDSDSSPLHF
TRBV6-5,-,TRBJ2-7,CASSYGQGILYEQYF
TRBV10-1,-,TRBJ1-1,CASSEGTEAFF
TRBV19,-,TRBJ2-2,CASKSHRDGTGELFF
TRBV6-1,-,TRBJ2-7,CASSDGLAGPYEQYF
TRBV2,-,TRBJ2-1,CASSERGNEQFF
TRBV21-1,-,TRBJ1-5,CASSKAREGNQPQHF
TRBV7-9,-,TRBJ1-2,CASSPIQSGYTF
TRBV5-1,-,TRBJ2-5,CASSPSVAGGMETQYF
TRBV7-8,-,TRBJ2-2,CASSLMTSRGPESRPGELFF
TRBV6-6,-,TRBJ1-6,CASSQTTGGSRSPLHF
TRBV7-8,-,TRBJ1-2,CASRRGRDYGYTF
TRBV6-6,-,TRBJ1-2,CASSYGGTARGYTF
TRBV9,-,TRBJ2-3,CASSNGYTSTDTQYF
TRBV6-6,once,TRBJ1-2,CASSGDDYGYTF
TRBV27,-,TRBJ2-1,CASSPDPSGPYNEQFF
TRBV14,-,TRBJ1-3,CASSQTTGSYSGNTIYF
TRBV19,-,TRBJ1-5,CASTADRGGNQPQHF